These T cell receptor beta chains were read from a single sample in a study of blood T cell repertoires in COVID-19. Assay used: immunoSEQ multiplex PCR; TCRdb lists only in-frame clones, some missing. The sample has some 240,000 clones, about 90% seen once. Specimen: peripheral blood. Source of these receptors: a woman aged 55-70 years with COVID-19, enrolled during active disease. Each CDR3 is given with its conserved first and last residue. D genes are given only for firm matches. Rows may omit the clone size; those that give it use once, few, many or a size class.

V	size	J	D	CDR3	DNA
TRBV2	NA	TRBJ2-3	NA	CASRQGTGADTQYF	TGTGCCAGCAGACAGGGTACGGGTGCAGATACGCAGTATTTT
TRBV25-1	NA	TRBJ1-6	NA	CASSDGLRNSPLHF	TGTGCCAGCAGTGACGGACTGAGAAATTCACCCCTCCACTTT
TRBV7-2	NA	TRBJ1-1	TRBD1	CASSSYLTGKVEAFF	TGTGCCAGCAGCTCGTATCTGACAGGGAAAGTTGAAGCTTTCTTT
TRBV7-9	NA	TRBJ1-6	TRBD1	CASSLTGANSPLHF	TGTGCCAGCAGCTTAACAGGGGCGAATTCACCCCTCCACTTT
TRBV7-9	NA	TRBJ1-2	TRBD1	CASSGDRERSYGYTF	TGTGCCAGCAGCGGGGACAGGGAAAGGTCCTATGGCTACACCTTC
TRBV3-1/TRBV3-2	NA	TRBJ1-2	NA	CASSQESGVLGGYTF	TGTGCCAGCAGCCAAGAGTCCGGGGTCCTAGGTGGCTACACCTTC
TRBV7-9	NA	TRBJ2-7	TRBD1	CASSRTGYEQYF	TGTGCCAGCAGCCGGACAGGATACGAGCAGTACTTC
TRBV11-2	NA	TRBJ2-1	NA	CASRTPGSGYNEQFF	TGTGCCAGCAGAACTCCCGGTTCGGGGTACAATGAGCAGTTCTTC
TRBV27	NA	TRBJ2-5	NA	CASRKQNQETQYF	TGTGCCAGCAGAAAACAAAATCAAGAGACCCAGTACTTC
TRBV7-2	NA	TRBJ1-2	NA	CASSLMSRGYTF	TGTGCCAGCAGCTTAATGTCCCGTGGCTACACCTTC
TRBV6-2/TRBV6-3	NA	TRBJ2-1	NA	CASSYLEVRFF	TGTGCCAGCAGTTACTTAGAGGTGCGGTTCTTC
TRBV6-2/TRBV6-3	NA	TRBJ1-1	TRBD1	CASSYSPGGIEIEAFF	TGTGCCAGCAGTTACTCGCCAGGGGGAATAGAGATTGAAGCTTTCTTT
TRBV24-1	NA	TRBJ2-3	NA	CATSLGFSRTDTQYF	TGTGCCACCAGCCTCGGGTTTTCCCGCACAGATACGCAGTATTTT
TRBV6-5	NA	TRBJ1-1	NA	CASSSWTSMNTEAFF	TGTGCCAGCAGTTCCTGGACATCAATGAACACTGAAGCTTTCTTT
TRBV11-3	NA	TRBJ2-1	TRBD2	CASSLSPASGHNEQFF	TGTGCCAGCAGCTTAAGCCCGGCTAGCGGCCACAATGAGCAGTTCTTC
TRBV6-5	once	TRBJ1-2	NA	CASSYEQGWRYGYTF	TGTGCCAGCAGTTATGAACAGGGTTGGCGCTATGGCTACACCTTC
TRBV6-5	NA	TRBJ2-7	TRBD1	CASRGQGAGEQYF	TGTGCCAGCAGGGGACAGGGGGCTGGCGAGCAGTACTTC
TRBV6-6	NA	TRBJ2-2	NA	CASRTGDTGELFF	TGTGCCAGCAGAACCGGGGACACCGGGGAGCTGTTTTTT
TRBV7-3	NA	TRBJ1-2	TRBD1	CASSPSGTGHYGYTF	TGTGCCAGCAGCCCCTCCGGGACAGGGCACTATGGCTACACCTTC
TRBV19	NA	TRBJ1-2	NA	CASRPPGFSGGYTF	TGTGCCAGTAGGCCACCAGGGTTCTCAGGCGGCTACACCTTC
TRBV19	NA	TRBJ1-1	NA	CASSRRSPGQGFGRMNTEAFF	TGTGCCAGTAGTAGACGATCCCCCGGCCAGGGATTTGGTCGTATGAACACTGAAGCTTTCTTT
TRBV18	once	TRBJ1-4	NA	CASSPRPGEKLFF	TGTGCCAGCTCACCTCGACCCGGGGAAAAACTGTTTTTT
TRBV27	NA	TRBJ1-1	NA	CASSYAGPLNTEAFF	TGTGCCAGCAGTTATGCGGGACCCTTGAACACTGAAGCTTTCTTT
TRBV14	NA	TRBJ1-1	NA	CASSQVGGTEAFF	TGTGCCAGCAGCCAGGTCGGTGGCACTGAAGCTTTCTTT
TRBV6-2/TRBV6-3	NA	TRBJ2-3	TRBD1	CASSYSGQGAPDTQYF	TGTGCCAGCAGTTACTCGGGACAGGGGGCTCCAGATACGCAGTATTTT
TRBV12-3/TRBV12-4	NA	TRBJ2-5	NA	CASSLSGQQTQYF	TGTGCCAGCAGTTTATCGGGACAACAGACCCAGTACTTC